These 3 T cell receptor beta chains came from one sample sequenced in a study of CD4 and CD8 cells across lung adenocarcinoma regions. Using its own MiXCR run on the PCR reads, TCRdb lists one record per CDR3 protein. This table holds tens of thousands of distinct CDR3 sequences, roughly half found once. Sample: CD4+ T cells from the center of a lung tumor. The receptor set was obtained from a male donor with lung adenocarcinoma. The CD4 and CD8 labels of this study may be unreliable.

As for this clonotype: The missing conserved phenylalanine or tryptophan at the end of this CDR3 makes a read error likely. Because the CDR3's place on the DNA is in doubt, the DNA is left out and the CDR3 is given as listed by TCRdb. This sequence joins TRBV6-1 and TRBJ2-5; the tabulated D call, TRBD1, remains unverified against the DNA. Germline CDR1 is MNHNS and CDR2 is SASEGT. The CDR3 extends over 14 residues, inclusive of both ends. CDR3 sequence: CARGCTQGGGSQFL.

This clonotype was observed many times. The chain combines TRBV7-2 with TRBJ2-1, with 12 positions matching TRBD2. The J call is in doubt because the DNA end fits TRBJ2-7 better. The CDR3 spans 14 residues. The germline CDR1 and CDR2 sequences are SGHTA and FQGNSA. The CDR3 coding sequence is TGTGCCAGCAGCCGAAGACTAGCGGGAGCCGAGCAGTACTTC. It codes for CASSRRLAGAEQYF.

The chain employs TRBV6-5 and TRBJ2-2; either TRBD1 or TRBD2 may supply D (5 bases each). Trimming removed 4 bases at V and 13 bases at J, with 16 bases between. Per the germline V gene, CDR1 is MNHEY and CDR2 is SVGAGI. CDR3 length: 13 residues. The CDR3 sequence is CASSSGNTGTLFF. CDR3 bases: TGTGCCAGCAGTTCCGGGAACACAGGTACGCTGTTTTTT.